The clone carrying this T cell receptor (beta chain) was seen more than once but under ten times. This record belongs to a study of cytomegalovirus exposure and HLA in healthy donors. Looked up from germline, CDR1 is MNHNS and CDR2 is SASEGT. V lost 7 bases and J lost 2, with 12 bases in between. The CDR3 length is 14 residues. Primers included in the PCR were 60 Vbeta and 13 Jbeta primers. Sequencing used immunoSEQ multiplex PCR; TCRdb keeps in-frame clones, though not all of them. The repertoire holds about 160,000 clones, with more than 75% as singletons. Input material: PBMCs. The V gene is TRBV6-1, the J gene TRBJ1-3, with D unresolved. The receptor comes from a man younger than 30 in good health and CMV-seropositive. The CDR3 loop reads CASNPTGAGNTIYF. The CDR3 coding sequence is TGTGCCAGCAATCCGACCGGGGCTGGAAACACCATATATTTT.